This T cell receptor (beta chain) stems from a study of read filtering for tumor transcriptome and immune sequencing. Molecular barcoded adaptors covering alpha/delta and beta/gamma chains were used on 400 to 450 ng RNA. TCRdb used MiXCR to reprocess the reads, holding one entry per CDR3 protein. The sample yields more than 45,000 distinct CDR3 sequences, roughly 19% seen once. As for this clonotype: A much larger clone differs from this one at a single base, so this may be a read error.

The CDR3 totals 17 residues. Germline CDR1 is SGHTA and CDR2 is FQGNSA. The specimen was a population of CD138-negative cells sorted from bone marrow. This TCR was recovered from a donor aged 40 or over with multiple myeloma. The rearrangement uses TRBV7-2 and TRBJ2-5, with TRBD2 matching 12 bases. CDR3 bases: TGTGCCAGCAGCTTAAGATCTAGCGGGAGGGCTGGAGAGTCCCAGTACTTC. The encoded protein is CASSLRSSGRAGESQYF.